This is a list of T cell receptor beta chains from one sample in a study of T cell repertoires in cytomegalovirus infection. Via MiXCR, TCRdb re-called the reads, giving one row per CDR3 protein. Among about 71,000 distinct CDR3 sequences listed, 20% to 25% were seen once. No antigen is known for these receptors. This specimen consisted of CD8+ T cells from cultured PBMCs, obtained from culture after CMV antigen stimulation. These receptors were collected from a human donor in good health (CMV status not recorded). Some clones in this sample may be carry-over from other donors' samples. The CDR3 runs from the conserved cysteine through the conserved F or W. D genes are given only for firm matches. Only part of the rows carry a size: once, few, many, or a class if the clone is expanded.

abundance: many; v_gene: TRBV4-1; len: 13; j_gene: TRBJ2-5; d_gene: TRBD1; CDR3aa: CASTGTGGETQYF; CDR3nt: TGCGCCAGCACCGGGACAGGGGGGGAGACCCAGTACTTC
abundance: .; v_gene: TRBV12-3/TRBV12-4; len: 15; j_gene: TRBJ1-2; d_gene: TRBD1; CDR3aa: CASSPSGQGVNGYTF; CDR3nt: TGTGCCAGCAGTCCGTCGGGACAGGGGGTGAATGGCTACACCTTC
abundance: .; v_gene: TRBV28; len: 12; j_gene: TRBJ1-2; d_gene: .; CDR3aa: CASSLDRQGYTF; CDR3nt: TGTGCCAGCAGTTTAGATAGGCAGGGCTACACCTTC
abundance: .; v_gene: TRBV11-2; len: 14; j_gene: TRBJ2-3; d_gene: .; CDR3aa: CASSPGGGRDTQYF; CDR3nt: TGTGCCAGCAGCCCAGGGGGGGGGCGAGATACGCAGTATTTT
abundance: few; v_gene: TRBV7-8; len: 14; j_gene: TRBJ1-1; d_gene: TRBD1; CDR3aa: CASTPQGMNTEAFF; CDR3nt: TGTGCCAGCACACCACAGGGGATGAACACTGAAGCTTTCTTT
abundance: .; v_gene: TRBV7-8; len: 17; j_gene: TRBJ2-5; d_gene: .; CDR3aa: CASSSYPGPQVGETQYF; CDR3nt: TGTGCCAGCAGCTCATATCCGGGACCCCAGGTCGGGGAGACCCAGTACTTC
abundance: .; v_gene: TRBV4-1; len: 16; j_gene: TRBJ1-1; d_gene: .; CDR3aa: CASSQGIGGANTEAFF; CDR3nt: TGCGCCAGCAGCCAAGGGATCGGGGGTGCGAACACTGAAGCTTTCTTT
abundance: few; v_gene: TRBV7-9; len: 16; j_gene: TRBJ1-2; d_gene: .; CDR3aa: CASSSRAVRGPYGYTF; CDR3nt: TGTGCCAGCAGCTCCCGGGCAGTTCGAGGTCCTTATGGCTACACCTTC
abundance: few; v_gene: TRBV7-2; len: 16; j_gene: TRBJ2-3; d_gene: TRBD1; CDR3aa: CASTRPLDRESDTQYF; CDR3nt: TGTGCCAGCACCCGACCCCTTGACAGGGAATCAGATACGCAGTATTTT
abundance: .; v_gene: TRBV6-8; len: 16; j_gene: TRBJ1-6; d_gene: TRBD1; CDR3aa: CASSYSGTGANSPLHF; CDR3nt: TGTGCCAGCAGTTACTCCGGGACAGGGGCGAATTCACCCCTCCACTTT